The next 21 T cell receptor beta chains were all read from a single sample in a study of response to subunit inactivated influenza vaccine. Each CDR3 protein gets one entry after TCRdb re-called the RT-PCR reads with MiXCR. The table has about 540,000 distinct CDR3 sequences, under 30% seen once. This same sample was also taken into another study, of T cells expressing NK-cell markers. From that paper: UMIs accompanied the 5'RACE template switching by which TCR beta cDNA was made.

The specimen was CD4+ T cells sorted from PBMCs, collected 12 days after vaccination. Receptors originate from a man over 45 who received an inactivated influenza vaccine.

The chain combines TRBV7-2 with TRBJ2-7; D remains unclear. The CDR3 is made up of 15 amino acids. Looked up from germline, CDR1 is SGHTA and CDR2 is FQGNSA. V was pared by 1 base and J by 2 bases, with 12 bases between. The CDR3 nucleotides read TGTGCCAGCAGCTTAGATTTTGTGGGGACCTACGAGCAGTACTTC. This encodes CASSLDFVGTYEQYF.

This rearrangement joins TRBV7-2 to TRBJ2-5; 8 nucleotides line up with TRBD1. This CDR3 comprises 16 residues. Germline V gene lookup returns CDR1 SGHTA and CDR2 FQGNSA. V was pared by 0 bases and J by 1 base, with 4 bases of the junction left unmatched. The CDR3 nucleotides are TGTGCCAGCAGCTTAGCGCAAACAGGGGGCCAAGAGACCCAGTACTTC. Translation gives CASSLAQTGGQETQYF. Using reference TRBV7-2 and TRBJ2-5 for the parts outside the CDR3, the full variable domain is GAGVSQSPSNKVTEKGKDVELRCDPISGHTALYWYRQSLGQGLEFLIYFQGNSAPDKSGLPSDRFSAERTGGSVSTLTIQRTQQEDSAVYLCASSLAQTGGQETQYFGPGTRLLVL.

A few counts support this clonotype. The gene calls are TRBV7-9 and TRBJ2-5, with TRBD1 identical over 7 bases. The CDR3 contains 16 residues. V shed 1 base and J 3 bases; nucleotides not matched to a gene: 8. In germline, CDR1 is SEHNR, CDR2 FQNEAQ (reference sequence). In DNA form, the CDR3 reads TGTGCCAGCAGCTTAGGCCTGACAGGGCTAAAAGAGACCCAGTACTTC. Translation: CASSLGLTGLKETQYF.

V and J are TRBV20-1 and TRBJ2-7, with D maybe TRBD2 (5 bases). Germline V gives CDR1 DFQATT, CDR2 SNEGSKA (reference sequence). The CDR3 covers 13 residues. V lost 0 bases to trimming and J lost 3 bases, with 9 bases between them. The CDR3 spells CSARERVHYEQYF. In nucleotides, the CDR3 is TGCAGTGCTAGAGAGAGGGTCCACTACGAGCAGTACTTC.

This clonotype was seen only a few times. This chain links TRBV30 with TRBJ1-1, with TRBD1 as a possible D gene (5 bases). This CDR3 has 11 residues. V was trimmed by 8 bases and J by 3 bases, leaving 10 bases between them. CDR1 is GTSNPN and CDR2 is SVGIG in the germline V gene (reference sequence). The CDR3 DNA sequence: TGTGCCGGGGGGGGGTACACTGAAGCTTTCTTT. It encodes CAGGGYTEAFF.

This clonotype was seen a few times. V and J are TRBV11-2 and TRBJ2-3; no definite D call. Germline loops: CDR1 SGHAT, CDR2 FQNNGV. The ends were cut back, 4 bases at V and 1 base at J, with 18 bases in the middle. This CDR3 is 17 amino acids long. CDR3 nucleotide sequence: TGTGCCAGCAGCTCCTACCTACGGGTCCCCCGCACAGATACGCAGTATTTT. It yields the protein CASSSYLRVPRTDTQYF.

This clonotype showed up just a few times. The chain employs TRBV7-9 and TRBJ2-1, with D tentatively TRBD2 (5 bases). The CDR3 has 14 residues. The germline CDR1 and CDR2 sequences are SEHNR and FQNEAQ (reference sequence). V was clipped by 3 bases and J by 5 bases, with 11 bases between them. CDR3 residues: CASSLRQADNEQFF. The CDR3, as DNA: TGTGCCAGCAGCTTGAGGCAAGCGGACAATGAGCAGTTCTTC.

The chain carries TRBV30 and TRBJ2-7, with a weak D call TRBD2 (6 bases). V gave up 3 bases and J gave up 3 bases, with 12 bases separating them. Germline V gene lookup returns CDR1 GTSNPN and CDR2 SVGIG (reference sequence). CDR3 size: 13 residues. The DNA of the CDR3 is TGTGCCTGGAGGTTTCGGGGGAGCTACGAGCAGTACTTC. Its protein product is CAWRFRGSYEQYF.

This clonotype has only a few counts. The chain couples TRBV5-6 to TRBJ2-3; D is uncertain. V was pared by 4 bases and J by 4 bases, with 7 bases between. Germline lookup yields CDR1 SGHDT and CDR2 YYEEEE. CDR3 length: 12 amino acids. The CDR3 region is CASSQLSDTQYF. The CDR3 region has the DNA TGTGCCAGCAGCCAGCTCTCAGATACGCAGTATTTT.

There are a few counts of this clonotype. The chain is built from TRBV20-1 and TRBJ2-4; D gene ambiguous. The V end lost 0 bases, the J end lost 9 bases, and 9 bases lay between the germline ends. This CDR3 is built from 12 residues. Germline CDR1 and CDR2: DFQATT and SNEGSKA (reference sequence). The CDR3 spells CSARDRAGIQYF. CDR3 in DNA: TGCAGTGCTAGAGATCGGGCTGGCATTCAGTACTTC.

The V gene is TRBV28, the J gene TRBJ1-2; D gene uncertain. The V end lost 3 bases, the J end lost 7 bases, and 12 bases lay between the germline ends. The germline CDR1 and CDR2 sequences are MDHEN and SYDVKM. This CDR3 contains 13 residues. CDR3: CASSFSKSGGYTF. CDR3 DNA sequence: TGTGCCAGCAGTTTTTCCAAAAGTGGTGGCTACACCTTC.

This clonotype was recorded a few times. The genes are TRBV15 and TRBJ2-3, with 7 bases fitting TRBD1. The germline V gene has CDR1 LNHNV and CDR2 YYDKDF (reference sequence). V lost 0 bases, J lost 9 bases, and 24 bases stayed unmatched. CDR3 length: 20 amino acids. CDR3: CATSRDRSLTRRHRGYTQYF. CDR3 DNA: TGTGCCACCAGCAGAGATAGAAGTCTGACGAGAAGGCACAGGGGTTACACGCAGTATTTT.

V is TRBV20-1 and J is TRBJ1-1; D uncertain. Germline CDR1 DFQATT, CDR2 SNEGSKA (reference sequence). The CDR3 spans 14 residues. The V gene lost 3 bases and the J gene lost 1 base, with 12 bases spanning the gap. The CDR3 loop reads CSARVGGANTEAFF. CDR3 bases: TGCAGTGCTAGGGTGGGAGGTGCGAACACTGAAGCTTTCTTT.

The CDR3 DNA sequence: TGCGCCAGCAGCCTAAGGGCCCCGACTAGCGGGGGGCAGGATGAGCAGTTCTTC. Protein product: CASSLRAPTSGGQDEQFF. The gene calls are TRBV5-1 and TRBJ2-1; TRBD2 matches 13 bases. Germline CDR1 SGHRS, CDR2 YFSETQ. The CDR3 is 18 residues long. The ends lost 4 bases at V and 8 bases at J; junction bases unmatched: 15.

The V gene is TRBV4-3, the J gene TRBJ2-3; D uncertain. Germline CDR1 and CDR2: LGHNA and YSLEER. Trimming cost V 1 base and J 6 bases, with 11 bases left between them. The CDR3 spans 14 residues. CDR3 residues: CASSQGLGPDTQYF. CDR3 nucleotides: TGCGCCAGCAGCCAAGGTTTGGGTCCGGATACGCAGTATTTT.

This clonotype showed up many times. This chain uses TRBV15 with TRBJ1-2; D is unresolved. CDR1 is LNHNV and CDR2 is YYDKDF in the germline V gene (reference sequence). This CDR3 region has 13 residues. The V end was cut by 0 bases, the J end by 7 bases, with 9 bases between. The DNA of the CDR3 is TGTGCCACCAGCAGAGATCGGCTGGGTGGCTACACCTTC. Encoded protein: CATSRDRLGGYTF. Full variable domain (missing parts from reference TRBV15 and TRBJ1-2): DAMVIQNPRYQVTQFGKPVTLSCSQTLNHNVMYWYQQKSSQAPKLLFHYYDKDFNNEADTPDNFQSRRPNTSFCFLDIRSPGLGDTAMYLCATSRDRLGGYTFGSGTRLTVV.

The genes are TRBV27 and TRBJ2-3, with D unresolved. From germline, CDR1 is MNHEY and CDR2 SMNVEV (reference sequence). This CDR3 comprises 15 residues. Trimming cost V 2 bases and J 0 bases, with 9 bases left between them. Here the CDR3 reads CASSLVASSTDTQYF. CDR3 in DNA: TGTGCCAGCAGTTTAGTTGCTTCTAGCACAGATACGCAGTATTTT.

This rearrangement joins TRBV20-1 to TRBJ1-3; the D is unclear. The CDR3 length is 15 residues. Looked up from germline, CDR1 is DFQATT and CDR2 is SNEGSKA (reference sequence). Trimming shortened V by 4 bases and J by 0 bases, and 13 bases separated the two germline ends. CDR3 amino acids: CSAIYLEGSGNTIYF. The CDR3 nucleotides read TGCAGTGCTATTTATCTCGAGGGCTCTGGAAACACCATATATTTT.

This clonotype has only a few counts. The rearrangement joins TRBV15 to TRBJ2-3, with D possibly matching TRBD1 (6 bases). The CDR3 covers 13 residues. V was shortened by 4 bases and J by 5 bases, with 10 bases between the two germline ends. Germline-derived CDR1 and CDR2 are LNHNV and YYDKDF (reference sequence). The DNA of the CDR3 is TGTGCCACCAGCAACGACAGGATAGATACGCAGTATTTT. Translation gives CATSNDRIDTQYF. The whole variable domain, filled in from reference TRBV15 and TRBJ2-3, reads DAMVIQNPRYQVTQFGKPVTLSCSQTLNHNVMYWYQQKSSQAPKLLFHYYDKDFNNEADTPDNFQSRRPNTSFCFLDIRSPGLGDTAMYLCATSNDRIDTQYFGPGTRLTVL.

Worth noting for this clonotype: Germline and junction disagree at one end, which may indicate a read error. V gene TRBV2 combines with J gene TRBJ1-1, with 11 bases fitting TRBD1. This CDR3 spans 15 amino acids. CDR1 and CDR2 (germline): SNHLY, FYNNEI. The DNA for the CDR3 is TGTGCCAGCAGAGAAGCCTGGGACAGGGGGACTGAAGCTTTCTTT. As protein: CASREAWDRGTEAFF.

The sample holds a few counts of this clonotype. The rearrangement joins TRBV10-3 to TRBJ2-7; D tentatively fits TRBD1 or TRBD2 (5 bases each). The CDR3 totals 12 residues. Germline V lookup: CDR1 ENHRY, CDR2 SYGVKD. Trimming stripped 10 bases from V and 3 bases from J, with 13 bases between. As DNA, the CDR3 is TGTGCCACTGGACGGGACCTCTACGAGCAGTACTTC. Translating gives CATGRDLYEQYF.